This TCR beta chain was recovered during a study of stem cell transplantation in POMP-related autoinflammatory disease. Study-wide background: After transplant, neutrophils and platelets showed 100% graft donor chimerism through one year.

A word on this clone: Its cognate antigen is unknown.

Profiling relied on immunoSEQ multiplex PCR, and the TCRdb table lists in-frame clones only, not all of them. This sample yields roughly 70,000 clones, of which just over 90% are seen a single time; about 0.66% belongs to the top ten. From germline, CDR1 is KGHSH and CDR2 LQKENI. V lost 2 bases to trimming and J lost 1 base, with 11 bases between them. The length of the CDR3 is 15 residues. Regarding the study as a whole: Fewer unique TRB V-J gene pairings were identified in patients with PRAID.

The V and J genes are TRBV18 and TRBJ1-1, with D unclear. The source of this sequence is a human patient with POMP-related autoinflammation and immune dysregulation (PRAID). Some T cells may have originated in the graft donor. The sequenced sample was CD4+ T cells from PBMCs, obtained after stem cell transplantation. The CDR3 nucleotides are TGTGCCAGCTCACCAGACCGCAGCGGGAACACTGAAGCTTTCTTT. It encodes CASSPDRSGNTEAFF.